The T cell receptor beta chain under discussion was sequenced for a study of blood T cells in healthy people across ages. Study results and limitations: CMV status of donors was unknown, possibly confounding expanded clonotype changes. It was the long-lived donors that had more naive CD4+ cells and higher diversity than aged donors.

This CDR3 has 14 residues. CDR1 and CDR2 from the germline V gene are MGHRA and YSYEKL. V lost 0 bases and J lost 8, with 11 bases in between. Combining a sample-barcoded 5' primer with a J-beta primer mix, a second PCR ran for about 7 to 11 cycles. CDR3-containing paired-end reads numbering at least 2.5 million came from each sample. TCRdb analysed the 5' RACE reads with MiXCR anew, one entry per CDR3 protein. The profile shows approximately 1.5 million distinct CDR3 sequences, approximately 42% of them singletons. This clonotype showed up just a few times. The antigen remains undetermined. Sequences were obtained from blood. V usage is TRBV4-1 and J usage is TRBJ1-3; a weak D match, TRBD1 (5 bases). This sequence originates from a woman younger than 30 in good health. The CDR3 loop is CASSQDISGDTIYF. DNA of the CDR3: TGCGCCAGCAGCCAAGATATATCGGGGGACACCATATATTTT.